This T cell receptor (beta chain) was identified during a study of blood T cells in healthy people across ages. A second about 7 to 12 cycle PCR used barcoded and J-beta primers. TCRdb re-analysed the 5' RACE reads in MiXCR, keeping a single row per CDR3 protein. This table has 1,800,000 or so distinct CDR3 sequences, roughly two fifths appearing once. Researchers isolated at least 7 million PBMCs per sample. This clonotype was seen once. Its matching antigen is unknown. V was pared by 6 bases and J by 0 bases, with 17 bases between. In germline, CDR1 is SQVTM, CDR2 ANQGSEA. The CDR3 loop spans 15 amino acids. Overall study results and limits: Conclusively comparing naive with antigen-experienced cells was impossible with unsorted PBMCs.

This sequence joins TRBV29-1 and TRBJ2-5; D not certain. Material for sequencing was blood. The sequence came from a human donor in good health. DNA for the CDR3: TGCAGCGTGAAAATCGACTTACGGTACCAAGAGACCCAGTACTTC. It is translated as CSVKIDLRYQETQYF.